The source of this T cell receptor (beta chain) is a study of blood T cells in healthy people across ages. A note on this clonotype: Its antigen is undetermined.

Through a sample-barcoded 5' primer and a J-beta primer mix, a second PCR was run for roughly 6 to 11 cycles. TCRdb independently ran MiXCR on the 5' RACE reads; one entry per CDR3 protein. The sample holds under 2 million distinct CDR3 sequences; 30% to 35% are singletons and the top ten take around 11%. Broader study findings: Possibly confounding the expanded clonotype changes was the fact that donor CMV status was unknown. PBMCs that were unsorted prevented a conclusive naive versus antigen-experienced comparison.

The sample was blood. This sequence originates from a woman aged 25 to 39 in good health.

For the CDR3, the DNA is TGTGCCAGCAGCTTACATGGGGAATACGAGCAGTACTTC. This codes for CASSLHGEYEQYF. The rearrangement uses TRBV7-9 and TRBJ2-7; D is uncertain. The germline V gene has CDR1 SEHNR and CDR2 FQNEAQ (reference sequence). V dropped 2 bases and J dropped 4 bases, with 9 bases sitting between them. The CDR3 has 13 residues. Using reference TRBV7-9 and TRBJ2-7 for the parts outside the CDR3, the full variable domain is DTGVSQNPRHKITKRGQNVTFRCDPISEHNRLYWYRQTLGQGPEFLTYFQNEAQLEKSRLLSDRFSAERPKGSFSTLEIQRTEQGDSAMYLCASSLHGEYEQYFGPGTRLTVT.